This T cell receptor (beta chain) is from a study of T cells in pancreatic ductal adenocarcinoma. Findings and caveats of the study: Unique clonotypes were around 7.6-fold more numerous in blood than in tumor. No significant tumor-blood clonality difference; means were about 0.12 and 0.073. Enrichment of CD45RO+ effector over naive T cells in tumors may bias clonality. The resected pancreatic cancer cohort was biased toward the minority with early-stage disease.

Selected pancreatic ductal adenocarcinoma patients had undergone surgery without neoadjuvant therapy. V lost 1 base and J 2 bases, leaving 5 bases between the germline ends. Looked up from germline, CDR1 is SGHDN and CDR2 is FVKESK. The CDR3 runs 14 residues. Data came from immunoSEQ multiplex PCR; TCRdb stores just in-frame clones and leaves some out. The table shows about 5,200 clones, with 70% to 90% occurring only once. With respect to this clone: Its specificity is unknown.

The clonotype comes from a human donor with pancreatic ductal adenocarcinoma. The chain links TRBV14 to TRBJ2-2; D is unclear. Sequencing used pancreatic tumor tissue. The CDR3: CASSQVVNTGELFF. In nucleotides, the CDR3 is TGTGCCAGCAGCCAAGTGGTTAACACCGGGGAGCTGTTTTTT. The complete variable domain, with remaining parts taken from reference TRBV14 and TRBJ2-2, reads EAGVTQFPSHSVIEKGQTVTLRCDPISGHDNLYWYRRVMGKEIKFLLHFVKESKQDESGMPNNRFLAERTGGTYSTLKVQPAELEDSGVYFCASSQVVNTGELFFGEGSRLTVL.